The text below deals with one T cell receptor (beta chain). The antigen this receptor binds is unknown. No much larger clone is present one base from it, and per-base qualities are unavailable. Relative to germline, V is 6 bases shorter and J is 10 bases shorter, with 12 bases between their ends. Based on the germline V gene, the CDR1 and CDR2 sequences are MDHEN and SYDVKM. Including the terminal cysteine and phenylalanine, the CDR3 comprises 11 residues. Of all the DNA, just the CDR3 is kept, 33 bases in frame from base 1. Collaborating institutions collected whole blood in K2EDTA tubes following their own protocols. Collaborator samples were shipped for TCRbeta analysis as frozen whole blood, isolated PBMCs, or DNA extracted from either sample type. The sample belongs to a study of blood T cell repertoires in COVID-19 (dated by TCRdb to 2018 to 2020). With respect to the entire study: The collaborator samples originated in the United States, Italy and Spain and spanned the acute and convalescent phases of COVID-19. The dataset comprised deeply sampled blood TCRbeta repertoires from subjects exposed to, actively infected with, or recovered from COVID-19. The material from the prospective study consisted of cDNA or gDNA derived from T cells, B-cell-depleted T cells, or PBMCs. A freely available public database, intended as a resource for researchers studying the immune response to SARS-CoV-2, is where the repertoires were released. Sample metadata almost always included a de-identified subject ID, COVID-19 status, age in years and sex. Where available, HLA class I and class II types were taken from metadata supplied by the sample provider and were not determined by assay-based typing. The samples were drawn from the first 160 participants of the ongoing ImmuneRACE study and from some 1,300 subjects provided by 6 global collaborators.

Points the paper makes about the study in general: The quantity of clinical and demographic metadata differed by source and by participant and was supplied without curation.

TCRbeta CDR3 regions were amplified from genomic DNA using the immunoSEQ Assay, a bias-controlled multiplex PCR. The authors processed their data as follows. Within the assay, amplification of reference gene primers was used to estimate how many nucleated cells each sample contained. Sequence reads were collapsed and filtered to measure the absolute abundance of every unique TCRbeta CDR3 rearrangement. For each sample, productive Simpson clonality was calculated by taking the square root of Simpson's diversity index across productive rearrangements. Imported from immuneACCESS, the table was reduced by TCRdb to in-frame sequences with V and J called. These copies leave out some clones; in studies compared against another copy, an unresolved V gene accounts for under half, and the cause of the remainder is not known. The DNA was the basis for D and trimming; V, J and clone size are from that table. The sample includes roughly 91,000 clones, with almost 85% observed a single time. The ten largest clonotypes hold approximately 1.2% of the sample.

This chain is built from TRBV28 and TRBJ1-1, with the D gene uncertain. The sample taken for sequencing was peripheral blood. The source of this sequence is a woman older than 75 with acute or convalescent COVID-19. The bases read TGTGCCAGCAGCTACGGGATGCGAGCTTTCTTT. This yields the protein CASSYGMRAFF.